This T cell receptor (beta chain) was captured in a study of OX40 agonist ivuxolimab in advanced cancers. Across the study: Patients received intravenous ivuxolimab every 2 weeks at 0.01 to 10 mg/kg.

TCRdb keeps only in-frame clones here, not all; method: immunoSEQ multiplex PCR. The table includes over 45,000 clones, 84% detected once. Germline V gene lookup returns CDR1 SSHAT and CDR2 FNYEAQ (reference sequence). This CDR3 spans 15 amino acids. The germline V and J ends were trimmed by 5 bases and 2 bases, with 13 bases remaining between them. The sample consisted of CD4+ or CD8+ T cells sorted from blood, taken in a trial of the OX40 agonist ivuxolimab. This clonotype was obtained from an adult with an advanced solid tumor such as melanoma, head and neck, liver or kidney cancer. The rearrangement uses TRBV7-7 and TRBJ2-1, with D possibly TRBD1 on 8 matching bases. The CDR3, as DNA: TGTGCCAGCAGCCAGGGGGCGGGGGCCTACAATGAGCAGTTCTTC. Residues: CASSQGAGAYNEQFF.